This T cell receptor (beta chain) originates from a study of immune cell composition in non-small cell lung cancer (dated by TCRdb to about 2017). In terms of the full investigation: To assign histologic subtype, which was mostly lung adenocarcinoma or squamous cell carcinoma, H&E was combined with p63, CK5, Napsin A and TTF-1 immunohistochemistry. TCR-beta sequencing (Adaptive Biotechnologies) was performed on a few dozen paired NSCLC tumour and non-adjacent lung specimens plus 26 tumour-only specimens. Supplementary cohort #1 consisted of approximately eleven lung adenocarcinoma cases with paired tumour/lung TCR-beta sequencing and with TIL populations generated to assess tumour reactivity. A handful of tumour specimens that had TCR-beta data belonged to rare histological subtypes and were left out of the subtype comparisons.

General study outcomes and caveats: Nearly half of NSCLC cases had tumour-associated clones >0.5%, found in roughly 35% of adenocarcinomas compared with more than 60% of squamous carcinomas. The reactivity cohort was only around nine cases, and tumour-reactive clones were not shown to share sequences with the dominant in vivo tumour-associated clones. In 9 to 11 adenocarcinoma cases, a strong correlation was found between maximal tumour-associated clone frequency and TIL tumour reactivity, whereas no such correlation was found between overall clonality and TIL tumour reactivity. No significant correlation was found between tumour TCR-beta clonality and smoking pack-years.

A two-step multiplex PCR was used to amplify TCR-beta CDR3 regions from genomic DNA, and Illumina-compatible adaptors were added in the second step. As a commercial immunoSEQ service, TCR-beta immunosequencing was carried out on an Illumina platform. As for the original processing: Two measures summarised the repertoires: productive clonality, and Top 10 Clones, meaning the percentage of T-cell templates coming from the ten most frequent sequences. Values of productive clonality ranged from 0 to 1, with a monoclonal population indicated by a value of 1. Using log10 scatter plots, tumour-associated clones were identified as sequences that made up at least 0.1% of tumour T-cell templates yet were absent from the matched non-adjacent lung. Analyses were done in GraphPad Prism7 and R, with Student's t-tests for two-group comparisons, ANOVA for stages, and linear regression for relationships. TCRdb's version of the immuneACCESS table is confined to in-frame rearrangements and falls short of the full clone set. An unresolved V gene accounts for under half of the shortfall where checked; the remainder is of unknown origin. V and J calls and clone size are given by that table; D and trimming were obtained from the DNA. The sample includes some 9,000 clones, with 67% observed a single time. About 25% of the sample lies in the top ten.

For this clone: Which antigen it targets is not known. No per-base quality is available; no much larger clone lies one base away.

Normal lung samples were non-adjacent lung tissue taken as far from the tumour as possible, at least 3 cm away, from the same patient. Genomic DNA was extracted with the QIAamp DNA kit from frozen aliquots of unsorted single-cell suspensions. Tissues arrived within 2 hours after resection and were immediately processed into single-cell suspensions. Tissue was mechanically dissociated and enzymatically digested with DNase I, collagenase I and hyaluronidase for approximately 30 minutes at 37 °C, then filtered and RBC-lysed. Trimming takes 0 bases from V and 4 bases from J, and the germline ends sit 14 bases apart. Looking up the germline V gene yields CDR1 SGHDT and CDR2 YYEEEE. The CDR3 covers 16 residues, taking in both the cysteine and the phenylalanine. Only the CDR3 DNA is retained, 48 bases long and in frame from the first base.

The source of this sequence is a human donor with non-small cell lung cancer. The V and J segments used are TRBV5-6 and TRBJ2-1; the best D guess is TRBD2, with 7 bases matching. The sequenced sample consisted of non-adjacent lung tissue. The DNA sequence reads TGTGCCAGCAGCTTGGTTGGGGGGGCGGGTTACAATGAGCAGTTCTTC. Its translation is CASSLVGGAGYNEQFF.